This TCR beta chain was captured in a study of cytomegalovirus exposure and HLA in healthy donors. Study-level information: Most donors, roughly 77% of a few hundred genotyped, fell in the Caucasian-associated ancestry cluster.

Per the germline V gene, CDR1 is SGHAT and CDR2 is FQNNGV. This CDR3 is built from 14 residues. The V end was cut by 1 base, the J end by 5 bases, with 11 bases between. Both 60 Vbeta primers and 13 Jbeta primers went into the PCR. Sequencing used immunoSEQ multiplex PCR; TCRdb keeps in-frame clones, though not all of them. The table shows some 140,000 clones, with approximately 77% occurring only once. Study-wide results and caveats: The study carried out a later analysis of TCR beta sequences. It associated 15,000 to 20,000 of them with specific HLA alleles at a false discovery rate of 0.05. In vitro testing confirmed three CMV-associated chains as specific for CMV antigens. Per published reports, the classifier diagnosed cytomegalovirus status with high specificity and sensitivity.

This clone was counted a few times. The antigen remains undetermined. The sequenced material came from PBMCs. The clonotype comes from a woman aged 40 to 50 in good health and CMV-seronegative. This sequence joins TRBV11-2 and TRBJ1-1; D gene ambiguous. This chain's CDR3 is CASSLGARGTEAFF. CDR3 in DNA: TGTGCCAGCAGCTTAGGAGCCCGAGGGACTGAAGCTTTCTTT.